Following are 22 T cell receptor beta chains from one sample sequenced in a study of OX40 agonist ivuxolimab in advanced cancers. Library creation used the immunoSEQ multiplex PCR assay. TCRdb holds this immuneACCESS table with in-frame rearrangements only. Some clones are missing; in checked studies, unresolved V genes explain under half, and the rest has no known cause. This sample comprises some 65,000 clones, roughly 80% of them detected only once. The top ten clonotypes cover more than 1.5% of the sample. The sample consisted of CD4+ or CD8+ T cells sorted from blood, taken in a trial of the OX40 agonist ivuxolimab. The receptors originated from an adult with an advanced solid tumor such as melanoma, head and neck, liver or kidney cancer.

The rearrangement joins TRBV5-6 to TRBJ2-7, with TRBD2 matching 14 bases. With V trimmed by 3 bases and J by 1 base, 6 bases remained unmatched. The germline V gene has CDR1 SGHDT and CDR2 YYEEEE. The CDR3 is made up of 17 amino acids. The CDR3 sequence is CASSWGLAGALSYEQYF. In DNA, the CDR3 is TGTGCCAGCAGCTGGGGACTAGCGGGGGCCCTATCCTACGAGCAGTACTTC.

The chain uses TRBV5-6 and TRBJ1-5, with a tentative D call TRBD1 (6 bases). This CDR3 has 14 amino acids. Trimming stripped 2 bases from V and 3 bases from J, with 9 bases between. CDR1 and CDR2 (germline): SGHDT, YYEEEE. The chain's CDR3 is CASSLQGTNQPQHF. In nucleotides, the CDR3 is TGTGCCAGCAGCTTACAGGGAACCAATCAGCCCCAGCATTTT.

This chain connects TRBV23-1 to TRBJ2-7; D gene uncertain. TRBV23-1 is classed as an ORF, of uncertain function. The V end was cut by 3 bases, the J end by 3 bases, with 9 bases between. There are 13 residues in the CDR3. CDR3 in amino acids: CASSHSGLYEQYF. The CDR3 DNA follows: TGCGCCAGCAGTCATTCGGGCCTCTACGAGCAGTACTTC.

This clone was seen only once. The CDR3 DNA reads as TGTGCCTGGGCCGGGAGTGACTGGGCCGGGGAGCTGTTTTTT. Its translation: CAWAGSDWAGELFF. The gene calls are TRBV30 and TRBJ2-2, with a possible D match to TRBD2 (6 bases). This CDR3 spans 14 amino acids. The V gene lost 5 bases and the J gene lost 6 bases, with 16 bases spanning the gap. In germline, CDR1 is GTSNPN, CDR2 SVGIG (reference sequence).

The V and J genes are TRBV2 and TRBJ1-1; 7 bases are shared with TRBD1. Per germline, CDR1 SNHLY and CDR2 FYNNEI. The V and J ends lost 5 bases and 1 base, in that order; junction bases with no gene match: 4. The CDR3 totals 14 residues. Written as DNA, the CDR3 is TGTGCCAGCAGTACGGACAGGAAGAACACTGAAGCTTTCTTT. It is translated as CASSTDRKNTEAFF.

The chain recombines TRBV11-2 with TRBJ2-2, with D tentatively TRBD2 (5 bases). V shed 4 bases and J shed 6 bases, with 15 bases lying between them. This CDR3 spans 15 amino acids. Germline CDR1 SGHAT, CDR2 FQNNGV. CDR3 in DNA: TGTGCCAGCAGCTCTTCTGGCGGGTACGCCGGGGAGCTGTTTTTT. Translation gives CASSSSGGYAGELFF.

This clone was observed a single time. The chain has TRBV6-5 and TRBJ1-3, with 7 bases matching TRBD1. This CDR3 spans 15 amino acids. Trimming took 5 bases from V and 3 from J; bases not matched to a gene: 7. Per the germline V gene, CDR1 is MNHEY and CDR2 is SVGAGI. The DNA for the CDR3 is TGTGCCAGCAGTCCCGACAGGGTGGATGGAAACACCATATATTTT. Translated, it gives CASSPDRVDGNTIYF.

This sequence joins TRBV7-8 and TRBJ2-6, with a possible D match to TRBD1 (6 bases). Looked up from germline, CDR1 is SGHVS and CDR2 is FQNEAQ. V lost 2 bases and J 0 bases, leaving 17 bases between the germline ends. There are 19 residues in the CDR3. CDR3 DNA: TGTGCCAGCAGCTTAATAACAGGGCTGACCAGCTCTGGGGCCAACGTCCTGACTTTC. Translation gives CASSLITGLTSSGANVLTF.

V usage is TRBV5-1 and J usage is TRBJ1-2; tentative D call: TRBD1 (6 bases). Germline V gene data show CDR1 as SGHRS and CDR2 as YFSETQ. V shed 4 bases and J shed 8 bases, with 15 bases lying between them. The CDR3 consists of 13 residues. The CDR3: CASSITGAWGYTF. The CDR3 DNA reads TGCGCCAGCAGCATTACGGGGGCGTGGGGCTACACCTTC.

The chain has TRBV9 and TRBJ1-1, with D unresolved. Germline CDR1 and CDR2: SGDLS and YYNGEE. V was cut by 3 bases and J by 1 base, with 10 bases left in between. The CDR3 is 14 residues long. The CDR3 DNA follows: TGTGCCAGCAGCGACTACACCGGGAACACTGAAGCTTTCTTT. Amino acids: CASSDYTGNTEAFF. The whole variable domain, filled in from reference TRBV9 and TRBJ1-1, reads DSGVTQTPKHLITATGQRVTLRCSPRSGDLSVYWYQQSLDQGLQFLIQYYNGEERAKGNILERFSAQQFPDLHSELNLSSLELGDSALYFCASSDYTGNTEAFFGQGTRLTVV.

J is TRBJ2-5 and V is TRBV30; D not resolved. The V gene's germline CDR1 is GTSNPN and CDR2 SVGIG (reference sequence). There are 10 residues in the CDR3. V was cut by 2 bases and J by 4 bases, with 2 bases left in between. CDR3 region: CAWSLETQYF. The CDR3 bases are TGTGCCTGGAGTTTAGAGACCCAGTACTTC. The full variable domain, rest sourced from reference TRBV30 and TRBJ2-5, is SQTIHQWPATLVQPVGSPLSLECTVEGTSNPNLYWYRQAAGRGLQLLFYSVGIGQISSEVPQNLSASRPQDRQFILSSKKLLLSDSGFYLCAWSLETQYFGPGTRLLVL.

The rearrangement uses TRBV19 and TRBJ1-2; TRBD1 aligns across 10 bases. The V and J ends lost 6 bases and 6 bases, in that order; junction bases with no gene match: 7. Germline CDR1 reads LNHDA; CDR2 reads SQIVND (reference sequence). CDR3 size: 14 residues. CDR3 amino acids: CASRILTGGDGYTF. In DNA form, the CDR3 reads TGTGCCAGTAGAATCTTGACAGGGGGCGATGGCTACACCTTC.

The CDR3 DNA follows: TGTGCCAGCAGCGCGGACAGTTTCTCCTACGAGCAGTACTTC. Protein: CASSADSFSYEQYF. This chain links TRBV2 with TRBJ2-7; D may be TRBD1 (6 bases). CDR3 size: 14 residues. Trimming removed 6 bases at V and 0 bases at J, with 12 bases between. Germline V gives CDR1 SNHLY, CDR2 FYNNEI.

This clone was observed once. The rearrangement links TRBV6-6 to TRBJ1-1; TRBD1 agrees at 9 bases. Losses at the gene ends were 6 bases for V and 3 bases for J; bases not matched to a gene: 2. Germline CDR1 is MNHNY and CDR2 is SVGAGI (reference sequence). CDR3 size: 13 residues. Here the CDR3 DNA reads TGTGCCAGCAGGCGGACAGGGGACACTGAAGCTTTCTTT. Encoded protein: CASRRTGDTEAFF.

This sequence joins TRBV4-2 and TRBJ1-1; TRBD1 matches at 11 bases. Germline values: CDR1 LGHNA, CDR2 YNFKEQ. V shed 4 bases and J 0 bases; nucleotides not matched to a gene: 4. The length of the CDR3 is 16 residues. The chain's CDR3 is CASSPGQGAVNTEAFF. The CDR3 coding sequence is TGTGCCAGCAGCCCAGGACAGGGGGCTGTGAACACTGAAGCTTTCTTT.

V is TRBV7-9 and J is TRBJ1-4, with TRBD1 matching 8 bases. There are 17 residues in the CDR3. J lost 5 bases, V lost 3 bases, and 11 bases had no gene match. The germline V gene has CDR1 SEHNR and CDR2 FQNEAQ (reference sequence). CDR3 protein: CASSFGGPGQENEKLFF. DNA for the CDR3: TGTGCCAGCAGCTTTGGGGGACCGGGACAGGAGAATGAAAAACTGTTTTTT.

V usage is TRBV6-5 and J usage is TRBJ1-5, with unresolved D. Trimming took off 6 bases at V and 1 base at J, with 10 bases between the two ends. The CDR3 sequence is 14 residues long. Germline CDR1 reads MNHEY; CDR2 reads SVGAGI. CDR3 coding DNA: TGTGCCAGCAGCCCTGCGTGGAGCAATCAGCCCCAGCATTTT. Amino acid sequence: CASSPAWSNQPQHF.

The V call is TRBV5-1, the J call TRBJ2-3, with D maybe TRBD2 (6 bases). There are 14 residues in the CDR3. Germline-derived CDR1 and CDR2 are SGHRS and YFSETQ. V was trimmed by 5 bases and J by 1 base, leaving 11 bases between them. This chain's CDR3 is CASRHGTRTDTQYF. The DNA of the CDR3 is TGCGCCAGCAGGCACGGGACTCGCACAGATACGCAGTATTTT.

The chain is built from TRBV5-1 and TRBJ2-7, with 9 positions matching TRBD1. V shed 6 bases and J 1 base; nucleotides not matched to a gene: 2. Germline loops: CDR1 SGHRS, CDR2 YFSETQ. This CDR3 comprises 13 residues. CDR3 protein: CASKGQGSYEQYF. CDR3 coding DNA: TGCGCCAGCAAAGGACAGGGGTCCTACGAGCAGTACTTC. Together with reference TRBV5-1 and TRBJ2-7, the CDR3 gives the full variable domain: KAGVTQTPRYLIKTRGQQVTLSCSPISGHRSVSWYQQTPGQGLQFLFEYFSETQRNKGNFPGRFSGRQFSNSRSEMNVSTLELGDSALYLCASKGQGSYEQYFGPGTRLTVT.

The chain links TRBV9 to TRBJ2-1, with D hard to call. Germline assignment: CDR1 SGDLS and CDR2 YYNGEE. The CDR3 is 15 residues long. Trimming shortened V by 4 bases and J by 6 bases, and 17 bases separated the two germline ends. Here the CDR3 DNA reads TGTGCCAGCAGCCCCCGGCCACCTACGCCCAATGAGCAGTTCTTC. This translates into CASSPRPPTPNEQFF.

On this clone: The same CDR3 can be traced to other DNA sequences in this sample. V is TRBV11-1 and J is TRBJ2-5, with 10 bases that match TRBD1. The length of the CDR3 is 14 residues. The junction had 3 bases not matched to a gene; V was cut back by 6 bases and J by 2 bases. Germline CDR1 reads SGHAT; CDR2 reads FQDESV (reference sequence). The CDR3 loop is CASSRGQGQETQYF. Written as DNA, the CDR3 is TGTGCCAGCAGTAGGGGACAGGGGCAAGAGACCCAGTACTTC.

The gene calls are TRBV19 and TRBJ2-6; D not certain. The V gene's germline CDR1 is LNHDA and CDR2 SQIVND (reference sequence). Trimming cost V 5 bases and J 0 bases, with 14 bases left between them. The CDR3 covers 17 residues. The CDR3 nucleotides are TGTGCCAGTAGTCCAATCGGGCTGAACTCTGGGGCCAACGTCCTGACTTTC. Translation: CASSPIGLNSGANVLTF.